These 9 T cell receptor beta chains were sequenced from one sample in a study of cytomegalovirus exposure and HLA in healthy donors. Amplification used 60 Vbeta primers and 13 Jbeta primers. The method was immunoSEQ multiplex PCR; TCRdb's version includes in-frame clones alone and lacks a portion of them. The table has under 130,000 clones, over 65% seen once. Sequencing was performed on PBMCs. The receptors were gathered from a man aged 35 to 55 in good health and CMV-seropositive.

This clone was counted only a few times. This chain links TRBV7-8 with TRBJ2-7, with a tentative D call TRBD2 (6 bases). CDR1 and CDR2 from the germline V gene are SGHVS and FQNEAQ. Trimming pared 7 bases from V and 5 bases from J, leaving 21 bases between. The CDR3 extends over 15 amino acids. The CDR3 protein is CASNPWGDFPHEQYF. The CDR3 DNA follows: TGTGCCAGCAACCCCTGGGGGGACTTCCCCCACGAGCAGTACTTC.

The genes are TRBV11-2 and TRBJ2-3; TRBD2 might be the D (5 bases). Germline CDR1 and CDR2: SGHAT and FQNNGV. The V and J ends lost 4 bases and 8 bases respectively, with 16 bases between them. The CDR3 totals 14 residues. CDR3: CASSSDRAAGTQYF. The CDR3 DNA sequence: TGTGCCAGCAGCTCGGACCGGGCCGCGGGTACGCAGTATTTT.

The genes are TRBV7-2 and TRBJ2-3; no clear D gene. Germline V gives CDR1 SGHTA, CDR2 FQGNSA. V shed 2 bases and J shed 5 bases, with 11 bases lying between them. This CDR3 contains 14 residues. The chain's CDR3 is CASSLTGYKDTQYF. CDR3 bases: TGTGCCAGCAGCTTAACCGGGTACAAAGATACGCAGTATTTT.

The V gene is TRBV30, the J gene TRBJ2-3; 7 bases fit TRBD2. The CDR3 is 16 residues long. Germline loops: CDR1 GTSNPN, CDR2 SVGIG (reference sequence). V was pared by 4 bases and J by 4 bases, with 14 bases of the junction left unmatched. The CDR3 loop reads CAWTVGVRAGADTQYF. The CDR3, as DNA: TGTGCCTGGACCGTAGGCGTCAGGGCGGGAGCAGATACGCAGTATTTT.

There are a few counts of this clone. This rearrangement joins TRBV30 to TRBJ1-2, with 7 bases that match TRBD1. Germline CDR1 is GTSNPN and CDR2 is SVGIG (reference sequence). Losses at the gene ends were 6 bases for V and 5 bases for J; bases not matched to a gene: 12. The CDR3 totals 14 residues. CDR3 nucleotide sequence: TGTGCCTGTCATTGGGACAGATCCTTTTATGGCTACACCTTC. Amino acids: CACHWDRSFYGYTF.

The CDR3 region is CASSYKPLGLAGGPREQYF. CDR3 in DNA: TGTGCCAGCAGCTACAAACCCTTAGGACTAGCGGGGGGGCCTCGCGAGCAGTACTTC. V usage is TRBV7-2 and J usage is TRBJ2-7, with TRBD2 matching 15 bases. Trimming at V came to 4 bases and at J to 6 bases, leaving 16 bases not matched to a gene. CDR1 SGHTA and CDR2 FQGNSA come from the germline V gene. This CDR3 comprises 19 residues.

The rearrangement joins TRBV11-2 to TRBJ2-7, with 9 bases that match TRBD2. Germline-derived CDR1 and CDR2 are SGHAT and FQNNGV. J gave up 3 bases and V 5 bases, and 8 bases lay outside the gene matches. This CDR3 contains 15 residues. The CDR3 here is CASSPGAGGFYEQYF. The CDR3 bases are TGTGCCAGCAGCCCCGGAGCGGGAGGCTTCTACGAGCAGTACTTC.

V is TRBV29-1 and J is TRBJ2-1; D possibly corresponds to TRBD1 (5 bases). Germline CDR1 is SQVTM and CDR2 is ANQGSEA. The CDR3 has 12 amino acids. V was shortened by 4 bases and J by 10 bases, with 14 bases between the two germline ends. CDR3 sequence: CSVVGHTGEQFF. The CDR3 coding sequence is TGCAGCGTTGTAGGACATACAGGAGAGCAGTTCTTC.

The chain uses TRBV9 and TRBJ2-3; D is unclear. Trimming stripped 3 bases from V and 4 bases from J, with 12 bases between. Germline V lookup: CDR1 SGDLS, CDR2 YYNGEE. This CDR3 comprises 14 residues. CDR3: CASSGSKSPDTQYF. Written as DNA, the CDR3 is TGTGCCAGCAGCGGAAGCAAATCCCCAGATACGCAGTATTTT.